The 16 T cell receptor beta chains below all came from one sample that was sequenced in a study of cytomegalovirus exposure and HLA in healthy donors. 60 Vbeta and 13 Jbeta primers were used in PCR. Clones were read by immunoSEQ multiplex PCR, and TCRdb kept only the in-frame ones, dropping some. The sample yields some 150,000 clones, roughly 74% seen once. Sequencing was carried out using PBMCs. Every receptor here comes from a man younger than 35 in good health and CMV-seronegative.

This sequence joins TRBV5-1 and TRBJ2-3; D might be TRBD1 (5 bases). The CDR3 spans 15 residues. Trimming stripped 0 bases from V and 1 base from J, with 9 bases between. Germline-derived CDR1 and CDR2 are SGHRS and YFSETQ. CDR3 amino acids: CASSLGRVGTDTQYF. The CDR3, as DNA: TGCGCCAGCAGCTTGGGCAGGGTCGGCACAGATACGCAGTATTTT.

The chain recombines TRBV27 with TRBJ1-2, with D possibly being TRBD1 (5 bases). The CDR3 loop spans 15 amino acids. V was trimmed by 3 bases and J by 1 base, leaving 12 bases between them. Germline V CDR1 and CDR2: MNHEY, SMNVEV (reference sequence). CDR3 region: CASSFRVHHNYGYTF. The CDR3, as DNA: TGTGCCAGCAGTTTCAGGGTTCACCATAACTATGGCTACACCTTC.

There are a few counts of this clone. DNA for the CDR3: TGTGCCAGCAGCGCCACATCTGAAGCTTTCTTT. It yields the protein CASSATSEAFF. The chain is built from TRBV7-9 and TRBJ1-1; D call uncertain. The CDR3 consists of 11 residues. Per germline, CDR1 SEHNR and CDR2 FQNEAQ (reference sequence). Trimming took off 5 bases at V and 6 bases at J, with 7 bases between the two ends.

The chain carries TRBV4-2 and TRBJ1-1, with D unresolved. This CDR3 is built from 15 residues. V was cut by 0 bases and J by 6 bases, with 14 bases left in between. The V gene's germline CDR1 is LGHNA and CDR2 YNFKEQ. CDR3 nucleotide sequence: TGTGCCAGCAGCCAAGATCACATCCCTCTGGCTGAAGCTTTCTTT. Protein sequence: CASSQDHIPLAEAFF.

The chain employs TRBV10-3 and TRBJ2-5, with 8 bases lining up with TRBD2. The last part of the DNA fits TRBJ2-7 better; the J call may be wrong. CDR1 and CDR2 (germline): ENHRY, SYGVKD. The CDR3 extends over 17 amino acids. The CDR3: CAISDSGGTSSSREQYF. Here the CDR3 DNA reads TGTGCCATCAGTGACTCGGGGGGGACATCATCTTCACGCGAGCAGTACTTC.

V and J are TRBV27 and TRBJ2-3; D is ambiguous. The germline CDR1 and CDR2 sequences are MNHEY and SMNVEV (reference sequence). V dropped 4 bases and J dropped 3 bases, with 2 bases sitting between them. The CDR3 covers 11 residues. The CDR3 protein is CASSSTDTQYF. The CDR3 nucleotides are TGTGCCAGCAGTTCTACAGATACGCAGTATTTT.

This clone was found a few times. An end of the junction does not agree with germline; a read error may underlie this. The chain recombines TRBV5-1 with TRBJ2-6; TRBD2 matches at 9 bases. CDR1 SGHRS and CDR2 YFSETQ come from the germline V gene. The length of the CDR3 is 19 residues. CDR3 region: CASSLGNSGGFSGANGLTF. The DNA of the CDR3 is TGCGCCAGCAGCTTGGGTAATAGCGGGGGATTCTCTGGGGCCAACGGCCTGACTTTC. Looking up the rest from reference TRBV5-1 and TRBJ2-6 gives the full variable domain: KAGVTQTPRYLIKTRGQQVTLSCSPISGHRSVSWYQQTPGQGLQFLFEYFSETQRNKGNFPGRFSGRQFSNSRSEMNVSTLELGDSALYLCASSLGNSGGFSGANGLTFGAGSRLTVL.

The V and J genes are TRBV7-6 and TRBJ2-3, with a tentative D call TRBD2 (7 bases). CDR1 is SGHVS and CDR2 is FNYEAQ in the germline V gene. This CDR3 has 15 amino acids. Trimming took 1 base from V and 2 from J, leaving 10 bases between them. For the CDR3, the DNA is TGTGCCAGCAGCTTAGGGGGGGGGCTCACAGATACGCAGTATTTT. Translation gives CASSLGGGLTDTQYF.

To note about this clone: Other DNA sequences of this sample code for an identical CDR3. CDR3 protein: CSVGHPNTEAFF. CDR3 bases: TGCAGCGTTGGACACCCGAACACTGAAGCTTTCTTT. The rearrangement links TRBV29-1 to TRBJ1-1; unclear D gene. This CDR3 region has 12 residues. Per germline, CDR1 SQVTM and CDR2 ANQGSEA. Trimming shortened V by 4 bases and J by 1 base, and 7 bases separated the two germline ends.

The J gene is TRBJ1-6, the V gene TRBV19; the D gene is possibly TRBD1 (6 bases). Germline CDR1 LNHDA, CDR2 SQIVND (reference sequence). The CDR3 consists of 15 residues. Trimming cost V 5 bases and J 3 bases, with 11 bases left between them. The CDR3 DNA reads TGTGCCAGTAGTCCGGAAGGGGGCTATAATTCACCCCTCCACTTT. This encodes CASSPEGGYNSPLHF.

The chain couples TRBV7-9 to TRBJ1-1, with a possible D match to TRBD1 (6 bases). The CDR3 loop spans 14 amino acids. The V gene's germline CDR1 is SEHNR and CDR2 FQNEAQ (reference sequence). V was pared by 5 bases and J by 0 bases, with 10 bases between. CDR3 protein: CASSPGQMNTEAFF. Here the CDR3 DNA reads TGTGCCAGCAGCCCGGGACAAATGAACACTGAAGCTTTCTTT. The full variable domain, its missing parts supplied by reference TRBV7-9 and TRBJ1-1, is DTGVSQNPRHKITKRGQNVTFRCDPISEHNRLYWYRQTLGQGPEFLTYFQNEAQLEKSRLLSDRFSAERPKGSFSTLEIQRTEQGDSAMYLCASSPGQMNTEAFFGQGTRLTVV.

This clone was detected only once. This chain joins TRBV29-1 and TRBJ2-5; D is possibly TRBD2 (6 bases). The CDR3 consists of 14 residues. Per germline, CDR1 SQVTM and CDR2 ANQGSEA. V shed 1 base and J shed 4 bases, with 13 bases lying between them. Here the CDR3 DNA reads TGCAGCGTTGAAGGGCGGGGAGTGTCAGAGACCCAGTACTTC. It codes for CSVEGRGVSETQYF.

The chain links TRBV5-5 to TRBJ1-1, with a tentative D call TRBD1 (5 bases). V gave up 4 bases and J gave up 11 bases, with 21 bases separating them. This CDR3 region has 14 residues. Germline-derived CDR1 and CDR2 are SGHKS and YYEKEE (reference sequence). The CDR3 protein is CASSPEGRRVGAFF. Here the CDR3 DNA reads TGTGCCAGCAGCCCGGAGGGACGGAGGGTCGGGGCTTTCTTT.

This clone was picked up one time. Sequence at one end of the junction differs from germline and may be a read error. The rearrangement uses TRBV7-7 and TRBJ2-2, with TRBD1 identical over 7 bases. The germline V gene encodes CDR1 SSHAT and CDR2 FNYEAQ (reference sequence). The CDR3 has 14 residues. The CDR3 is CASSLDTGAGELFF. CDR3 sequence (DNA): TGTGCTAGCAGCTTGGATACAGGGGCCGGGGAGCTGTTTTTT.

The chain is built from TRBV11-3 and TRBJ2-3, with D unclear. Germline CDR1 and CDR2: SGHNT and YENEEA. The V end lost 0 bases, the J end lost 15 bases, and 16 bases lay between the germline ends. This CDR3 contains 13 residues. Here the CDR3 reads CASSLDATRVSYF. The CDR3 DNA sequence: TGTGCCAGCAGCTTAGACGCTACTCGGGTGTCTTATTTT.

This clone was counted once. This chain joins TRBV2 and TRBJ1-1; tentatively, D is TRBD1 (5 bases). V was trimmed by 8 bases and J by 1 base, leaving 11 bases between them. This CDR3 spans 13 amino acids. The germline V gene has CDR1 SNHLY and CDR2 FYNNEI. The CDR3 sequence is CASRDYWNTEAFF. CDR3 sequence (DNA): TGTGCCAGCCGGGACTACTGGAACACTGAAGCTTTCTTT.